This T cell receptor beta chain was captured by sequencing in a study of blood T cell repertoires in COVID-19 (dated by TCRdb to 2020 to 2022). Looking at the study overall: Samples from collaborators originated in the United States, Italy and Spain and spanned both the acute and convalescent phases of COVID-19. A freely available public database, intended as a resource for researchers studying the immune response to SARS-CoV-2, is where the repertoires were released. The samples were drawn from two sources: the first 160 participants of the ongoing ImmuneRACE study, and over 950 subjects contributed by 6 global collaborators. The sample metadata nearly always contained a de-identified subject ID, COVID-19 status, age in years and sex. Where available, HLA class I and class II types were obtained from metadata supplied by the sample provider rather than from assay-based typing. The material from the prospective study consisted of cDNA or gDNA derived from T cells, B-cell-depleted T cells, or PBMCs. Deeply sampled blood TCRbeta repertoires from subjects exposed to, actively infected with, or recovered from COVID-19 were included in the dataset.

Whole blood was collected in K2EDTA tubes by collaborating institutions according to the institutions' own protocols. For TCRbeta analysis, collaborator samples were shipped as frozen whole blood, as isolated PBMCs, or as DNA extracted from either sample type. CDR1 and CDR2, looked up from the germline V gene (reference sequence), are MNHEY and SMNVEV. Relative to germline, V is missing 3 bases and J is missing 10 bases, with 9 bases of the junction outside any gene match. From its cysteine to its phenylalanine, the CDR3 spans 15 amino acids. Only CDR3 DNA is held: 45 bases, read in frame from base 1. The immunoSEQ Assay, a bias-controlled multiplex PCR, was used to amplify TCRbeta CDR3 regions from genomic DNA. In the original analysis: Within the assay, amplification of reference gene primers was used to estimate how many nucleated cells each sample contained. To quantify the absolute abundance of each unique TCRbeta CDR3 rearrangement, sequence reads were collapsed and filtered. For each sample, productive Simpson clonality was calculated by taking the square root of Simpson's diversity index across productive rearrangements. TCRdb holds this immuneACCESS table with in-frame rearrangements only. Some clones are missing; in checked studies, unresolved V genes explain under half, and the rest has no known cause. From that table come the V and J calls and clone size; the DNA was used to work out D and trimming. This sample comprises 100,000 to 150,000 clones, 75% to 90% of them detected only once. The ten most abundant clones make up more than 6% of the sample.

The full study reports these points: Clinical and demographic metadata were provided uncurated, with the amount varying by source and participant.

In regard to this clone: Its antigen is still unknown. Base qualities are not provided; no much larger clone lies one nucleotide away.

The sequence joins TRBV27 to TRBJ2-1; 10 bases in between match TRBD2. Specimen: peripheral blood. This clonotype originated in a human donor in a cohort sampled during active COVID-19. The nucleotides read TGTGCCAGCAGTTTTGGGAGCGGGAGGGCCGGGGAGCAGTTCTTC. Its coded protein is CASSFGSGRAGEQFF.